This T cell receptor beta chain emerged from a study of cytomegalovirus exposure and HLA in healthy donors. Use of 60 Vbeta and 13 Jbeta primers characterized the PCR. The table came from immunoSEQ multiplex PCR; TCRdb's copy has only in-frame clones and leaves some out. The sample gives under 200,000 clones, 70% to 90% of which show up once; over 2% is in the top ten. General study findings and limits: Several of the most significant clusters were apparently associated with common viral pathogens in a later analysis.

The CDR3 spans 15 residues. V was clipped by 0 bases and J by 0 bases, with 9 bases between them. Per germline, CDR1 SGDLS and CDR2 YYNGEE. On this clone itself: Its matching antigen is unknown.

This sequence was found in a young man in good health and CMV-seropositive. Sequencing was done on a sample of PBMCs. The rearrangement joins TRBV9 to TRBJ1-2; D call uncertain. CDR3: CASSVDPSPNYGYTF. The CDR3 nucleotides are TGTGCCAGCAGCGTAGATCCTTCCCCTAACTATGGCTACACCTTC.